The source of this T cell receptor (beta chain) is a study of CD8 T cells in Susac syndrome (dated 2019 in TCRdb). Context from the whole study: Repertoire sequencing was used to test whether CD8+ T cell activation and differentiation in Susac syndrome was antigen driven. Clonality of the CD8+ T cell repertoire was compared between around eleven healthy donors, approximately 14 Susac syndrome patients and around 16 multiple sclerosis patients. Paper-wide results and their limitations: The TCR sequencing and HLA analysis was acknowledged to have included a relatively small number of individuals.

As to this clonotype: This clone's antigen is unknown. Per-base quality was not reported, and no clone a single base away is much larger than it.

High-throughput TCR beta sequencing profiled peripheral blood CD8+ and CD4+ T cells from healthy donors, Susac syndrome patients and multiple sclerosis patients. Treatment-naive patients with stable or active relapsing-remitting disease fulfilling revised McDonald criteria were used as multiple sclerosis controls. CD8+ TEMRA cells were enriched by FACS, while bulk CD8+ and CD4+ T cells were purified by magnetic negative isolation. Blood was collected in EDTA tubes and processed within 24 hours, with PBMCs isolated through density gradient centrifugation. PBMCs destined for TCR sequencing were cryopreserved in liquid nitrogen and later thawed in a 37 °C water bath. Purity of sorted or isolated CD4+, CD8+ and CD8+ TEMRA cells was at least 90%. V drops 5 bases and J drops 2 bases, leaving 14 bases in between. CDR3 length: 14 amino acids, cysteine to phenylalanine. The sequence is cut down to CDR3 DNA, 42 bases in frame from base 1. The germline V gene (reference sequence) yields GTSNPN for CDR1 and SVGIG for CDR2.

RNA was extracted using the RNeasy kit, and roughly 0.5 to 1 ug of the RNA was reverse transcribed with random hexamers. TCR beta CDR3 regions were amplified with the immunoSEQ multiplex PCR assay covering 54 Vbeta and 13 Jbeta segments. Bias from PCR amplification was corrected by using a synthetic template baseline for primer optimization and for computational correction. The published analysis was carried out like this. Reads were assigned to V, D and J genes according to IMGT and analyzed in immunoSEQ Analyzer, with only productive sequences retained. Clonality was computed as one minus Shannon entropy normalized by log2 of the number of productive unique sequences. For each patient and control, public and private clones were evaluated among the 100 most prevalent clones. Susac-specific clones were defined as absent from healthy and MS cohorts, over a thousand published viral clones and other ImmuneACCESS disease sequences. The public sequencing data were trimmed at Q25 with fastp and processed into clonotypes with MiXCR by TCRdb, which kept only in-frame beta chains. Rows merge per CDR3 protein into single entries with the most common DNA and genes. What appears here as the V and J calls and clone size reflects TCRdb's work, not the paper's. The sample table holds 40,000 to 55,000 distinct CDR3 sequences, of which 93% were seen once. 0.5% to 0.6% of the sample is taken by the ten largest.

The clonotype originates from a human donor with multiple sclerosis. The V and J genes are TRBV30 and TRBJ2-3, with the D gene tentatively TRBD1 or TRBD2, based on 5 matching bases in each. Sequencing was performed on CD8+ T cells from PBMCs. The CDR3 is CAWRSGQSTDTQYF. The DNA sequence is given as TGTGCCTGGCGGTCGGGGCAGTCCACAGATACGCAGTATTTT. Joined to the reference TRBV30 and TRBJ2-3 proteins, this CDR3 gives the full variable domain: SQTIHQWPATLVQPVGSPLSLECTVEGTSNPNLYWYRQAAGRGLQLLFYSVGIGQISSEVPQNLSASRPQDRQFILSSKKLLLSDSGFYLCAWRSGQSTDTQYFGPGTRLTVL.